Each of the 2 T cell receptor beta chains below was sequenced from the same sample in a study of T cells in localized non-small cell lung cancer. The assay was immunoSEQ multiplex PCR, and TCRdb's table has in-frame clones only and misses some. The sample shows around 130,000 clones, around 89% of them seen only once. The sample consisted of peripheral blood, taken before any cancer treatment. All receptors come from a female donor at least 60 years old with stage I lung adenocarcinoma.

This chain connects TRBV18 to TRBJ2-1; 11 nucleotides align to TRBD2. V trimming: 5 bases; J trimming: 4 bases; junction bases outside the gene matches: 4. The CDR3 has 15 amino acids. Per the germline V gene, CDR1 is KGHSH and CDR2 is LQKENI. DNA for the CDR3: TGTGCCAGCTCATCGGGACTAGCGGAGTACAATGAGCAGTTCTTC. It codes for CASSSGLAEYNEQFF.

This clone appeared once. V is TRBV19 and J is TRBJ2-1, with 11 bases lining up with TRBD2. V shed 7 bases, J shed 4 bases, and the junction held 21 bases outside the gene matches. Germline V CDR1 and CDR2: LNHDA, SQIVND (reference sequence). The CDR3 contains 20 residues. The CDR3 here is CASTSASGRSPGGLYNEQFF. CDR3 DNA sequence: TGTGCCAGTACCTCCGCTAGCGGGAGGTCGCCCGGCGGGTTATACAATGAGCAGTTCTTC.